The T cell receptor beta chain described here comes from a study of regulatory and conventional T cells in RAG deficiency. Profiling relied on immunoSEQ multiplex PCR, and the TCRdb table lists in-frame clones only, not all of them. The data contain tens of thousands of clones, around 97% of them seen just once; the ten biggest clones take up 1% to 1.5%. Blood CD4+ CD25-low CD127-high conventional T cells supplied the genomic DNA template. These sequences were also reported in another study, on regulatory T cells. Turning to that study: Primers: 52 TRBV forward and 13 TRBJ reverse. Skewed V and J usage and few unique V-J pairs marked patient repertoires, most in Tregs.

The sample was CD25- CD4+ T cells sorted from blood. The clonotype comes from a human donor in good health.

The CDR3 region has the DNA TGCGCCAGCAGCTTGGTTAGGGACAGGTTGAACACTGAAGCTTTCTTT. It codes for CASSLVRDRLNTEAFF. The genes are TRBV5-1 and TRBJ1-1; 8 bases map to TRBD1. Unmatched junction bases numbered 4, after V lost 0 bases and J lost 0 bases. The CDR3 spans 16 residues. Germline CDR1 reads SGHRS; CDR2 reads YFSETQ. Together with reference TRBV5-1 and TRBJ1-1, the CDR3 gives the full variable domain: KAGVTQTPRYLIKTRGQQVTLSCSPISGHRSVSWYQQTPGQGLQFLFEYFSETQRNKGNFPGRFSGRQFSNSRSEMNVSTLELGDSALYLCASSLVRDRLNTEAFFGQGTRLTVV.